This TCR beta chain was sequenced during a study of a mutant IDH1 vaccine in newly diagnosed glioma. In the study overall: Onset of vaccination occurred 4-6 weeks following radiotherapy alone, or with temozolomide cycles. Prior therapy was radiotherapy, temozolomide, or both; most received both.

Germline V CDR1 and CDR2: MNHNY, SVGAGI (reference sequence). The ends were cut back, 6 bases at V and 6 bases at J, with 15 bases in the middle. The CDR3 is 14 amino acids. This clone came up once. Antigen: not known. Measured with immunoSEQ multiplex PCR; TCRdb has only the in-frame clones, and not every one. The repertoire holds about 32,000 clones, with approximately 79% as singletons. Time point described: week 35, safety follow-up. With topical imiquimod, each dose of the vaccine consisted of 300 ug of mutant IDH1 20-mer peptide. Vaccination of patients was performed eight times, in weeks 1, 3, 5, 7, 11, 15, 19 and 23.

The V and J genes are TRBV6-6 and TRBJ2-1, with D tentatively TRBD2 (5 bases). The origin of this receptor is a woman in her 30s with glioma. Some clones in this sample may be carry-over from other donors' samples. Material: PBMCs, obtained from a glioma patient whose treatment included an IDH1 peptide vaccine. CDR3 amino acids: CASSPGELFNEQFF. CDR3 coding DNA: TGTGCCAGCAGCCCCGGGGAATTATTCAATGAGCAGTTCTTC.